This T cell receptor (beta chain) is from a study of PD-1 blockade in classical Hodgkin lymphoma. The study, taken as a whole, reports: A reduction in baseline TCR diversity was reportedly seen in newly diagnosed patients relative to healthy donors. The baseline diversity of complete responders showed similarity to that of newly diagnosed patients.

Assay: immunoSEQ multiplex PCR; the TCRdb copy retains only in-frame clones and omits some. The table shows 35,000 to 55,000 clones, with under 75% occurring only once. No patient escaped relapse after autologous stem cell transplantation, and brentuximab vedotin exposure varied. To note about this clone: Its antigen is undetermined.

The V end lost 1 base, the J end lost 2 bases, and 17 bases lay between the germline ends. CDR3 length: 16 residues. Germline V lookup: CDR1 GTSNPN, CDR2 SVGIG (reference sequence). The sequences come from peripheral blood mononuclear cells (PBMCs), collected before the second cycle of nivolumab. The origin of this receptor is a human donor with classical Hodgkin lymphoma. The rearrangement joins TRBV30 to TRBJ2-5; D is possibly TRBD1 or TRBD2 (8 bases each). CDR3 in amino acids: CAWSGQGTGGQETQYF. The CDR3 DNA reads TGTGCCTGGAGTGGACAGGGGACGGGGGGGCAAGAGACCCAGTACTTC. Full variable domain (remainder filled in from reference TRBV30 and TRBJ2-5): SQTIHQWPATLVQPVGSPLSLECTVEGTSNPNLYWYRQAAGRGLQLLFYSVGIGQISSEVPQNLSASRPQDRQFILSSKKLLLSDSGFYLCAWSGQGTGGQETQYFGPGTRLLVL.